The subject of this entry is one T cell receptor (beta chain). Its cognate antigen has yet to be identified. No base qualities exist here, and no much larger clone lies one base off it. The germline V gene specifies SGHRS as CDR1 and YFSETQ as CDR2. The CDR3 covers 15 residues, taking in both the cysteine and the phenylalanine. The CDR3 DNA has 45 bases and is translated from base 1. V trim: 1 base; J trim: 4 bases; unmatched bases: 5. Library method: the immunoSEQ multiplex PCR assay. A mixture of 60 forward primers for TCR Vbeta segments and 13 reverse primers for TCR Jbeta segments was used in the multiplex PCR. A multiplex PCR assay on genomic DNA amplified the CDR3 region of rearranged TCR beta genes. Amplified TCR beta libraries were sequenced as 87-base-pair reads on the Illumina HiSeq System. In the original analysis: Across the roughly 700 repertoires, a later analysis counted 60 million to 90 million unique TCR beta chains, approximately 10 million of which were shared by at least two donors. Raw reads were error-corrected and collapsed into unique sequences by a nearest-neighbor algorithm in which closely related sequences were merged to remove PCR and sequencing errors. V, D and J gene segments were assigned by aligning CDR3 sequences to IMGT reference sequences. For a sequence to be retained, at least a six-nucleotide match to both a V gene segment and a J gene segment was required. A rearrangement counted as productive if the CDR3 had no stop codons and remained in frame with V and J, and every other rearrangement counted as non-productive. CDR3 was defined according to IMGT convention as the region running from the second conserved V-encoded cysteine to the conserved J-encoded phenylalanine. In an earlier analysis of around 640 of the donors, sequences lacking an unambiguous match to a single V gene segment were excluded. An earlier analysis of 450 to 650 of the donors called V segments functional above 56.7% productive rearrangements and segregating when the between-donor standard deviation exceeded 5%. A statistical classification framework was developed to diagnose cytomegalovirus status using the catalog of TCR beta chain sequences. A later analysis assigned V and J genes by comparing TCR nucleotide sequences with IMGT/GENE-DB human TR gene sequences. A later analysis assigned CDR3 sequences and most-parsimonious VDJ recombination scenarios with the TCRdist pipeline. A later analysis defined each TCR beta chain by its CDR3 amino acid sequence plus V-gene family, and excluded reads lacking a unique V-gene family. To address suspected cross-contamination and a sequencing artifact, a later analysis removed around 590 highly shared, low-generation-probability nucleotide sequences. A later analysis calculated a clonal expansion index for each public chain from normalized within-repertoire ranks of inferred template counts. In a later analysis, generation probabilities were computed with a VDJ recombination model fitted to out-of-frame rearrangements, and the resulting probabilities were checked against IGoR. A later analysis scored TCR-TCR, TCR-HLA and TCR-CMV co-occurrence with hypergeometric tests, applying a repertoire-size bias correction to TCR pairs. False discovery rates were estimated in a later analysis by permuting HLA or CMV assignments 20 times. A later analysis grouped co-occurring TCRs with DBSCAN, adding TCRdist sequence similarity when clustering within HLA-allele-positive subsets. Repertoires with fewer than 30,000 or more than 120,000 public chains were left out of co-occurrence clustering, as were several repertoires with anomalous nucleotide sharing. Entries here come from immuneACCESS through TCRdb and include only in-frame sequences with V and J called. Some clones fail to appear in such tables; in the studies checked, an unresolved V gene covers under half of the shortfall, and the cause of the remainder is unknown. The DNA gave D and trimming, while V, J and clone size come from that table. For this sample there are 250,000 to 350,000 clones; just over 70% appear just once. Under 3% of the sample is held by the ten biggest clonotypes.

This sample was included in a study of cytomegalovirus exposure and HLA in healthy donors (dated by TCRdb to the late 2010s). Broadly, across the study: An earlier analysis of some 600 of the donors reported 250 to 300 Gb of sequence data and 95 million to 130 million unique TCR beta sequences obtained from approximately 180 million T cells. Around 320 gigabases of sequencing data and 70 million to 85 million unique TCR sequences were included in an early release covering 500 to 750 HLA-typed donors. Among the roughly 400 genotyped donors, 75% to 90% belonged to the genetic ancestry cluster associated with self-reported Caucasian donors. The study aimed to test whether cataloging public T cell receptors could reveal signatures of past pathogen exposure. Using immunosequencing, the study profiled T cell repertoires from about 650 subjects and related those repertoires to cytomegalovirus serostatus. Besides the first cohort of under 700 subjects, a separate validation cohort made up of 120 different subjects was used. To predict cytomegalovirus infection status, the study combined high-throughput TCR immunosequencing, statistical association of individual TCRs with disease status, and machine learning. A later analysis re-examined previously published TCR beta repertoires from about 700 donors and added high-resolution HLA genotyping to investigate patterns of TCR occurrence. Rather than drawing on any new phenotypic data, the later analysis identified candidate immune exposures from TCR beta sequences and the way those sequences occurred across donors. To decide whether each TCR beta V gene segment behaved as functional or pseudogenic, an earlier analysis of fewer than 750 of the donors relied on high-throughput TCR beta sequencing. Donor age, sex, ethnicity and CMV serostatus were collected together with the repertoire data. A later genetic analysis took genome-wide SNP genotypes for about 65% of the 666 donors and used that subset as a discovery cohort. All discovery cohort repertoires had been generated using a single sequencing platform. HLA typing included class I and class II loci at four-digit resolution. Typing coverage differed by locus: A, B, C, DRB1 and DQB1 were typed in roughly 620-630 donors, DQA1 in 500 to 550, DPA1 in some 610, and DPB1 in just under 490. Because of strong linkage in the cohort, roughly five DR-DQ haplotypes were treated as single units for association and clustering. Among about 400 genotyped donors of the cohort, an average of roughly 230,000 unique TCR beta nucleotide sequences was sequenced per donor, of which about 19% were non-productive. General findings and caveats noted by the study authors: Compared with equally common non-associated chains, HLA-associated TCR beta chains in a later analysis were more clonally expanded and had lower generation probabilities. In a later analysis, most CMV-associated TCR beta chains were found to appear HLA-restricted, with HLA associations seemingly driven largely by CMV exposure. Across donors, most TCR sequences were observed very rarely, whereas some public TCRs were present in many individuals. In a later genetic analysis, a missense DCLRE1C variant was associated with V-gene and J-gene trimming of TCR beta chains, and the association was replicated in an independent cohort. An earlier analysis of some 590 of the donors showed that most TCR beta V segments appeared in productive rearrangements either about 87% or about 30% of the time, which broadly matched IMGT annotations. The classifier was reported to diagnose cytomegalovirus status with high specificity and sensitivity in both the original cohort and the validation cohort. This cohort had only TCR beta chains sequenced, and the lack of alpha or paired-chain data limited which features could be detected. Because HLA typing was missing for some donors at each locus, association tests included only the typed subset. A further reported finding was that TCR beta sequences accurately predicted the HLA-A and HLA-B alleles for most subjects in the first cohort. In a later analysis, the rate of TCR association differed among HLA loci, with DRB1 alleles having the most associated TCRs and HLA-C alleles having the fewest. The presence/absence analyses assumed that sequencing depth was roughly uniform across donors, and that assumption may not be true. A group of highly shared sequence variants was considered likely to be a technical artifact of the sequencing pipeline. The authors suggested that the approach could potentially be extended to other disease states and immunological phenotypes. Because the 87-base-pair reads could not distinguish some IMGT-functional V segments, including TRBV6-2 and TRBV6-3, those segments were excluded. Linkage disequilibrium might explain the correlated functional status among segregating V segments, but an unknown experimental factor could not be excluded. A later genetic analysis reported fewer N-insertions in productive TCRs among donors in an Asian-associated ancestry cluster than the roughly 690-donor mean. When HLA alleles, especially DR and DQ, strongly co-occurred, TCR associations were difficult to assign to individual alleles. According to a later analysis, parvovirus B19, influenza, CMV and Epstein-Barr virus appeared linked to several top co-occurrence clusters. The study listed 150 to 200 TCR beta chains as associated with cytomegalovirus. Because counts were too low, about 17 rarely observed V segments, including chromosome 9 orphons, were excluded from the earlier analysis of several hundred of the donors. The only immune exposure information available for the cohort was CMV serostatus. A later analysis associated 16,951 TCR beta sequences with specific HLA alleles at a false discovery rate of 0.05. Three of the identified cytomegalovirus-associated TCR beta chains were confirmed in vitro to be specific for cytomegalovirus antigens.

In total, 630 or so healthy bone marrow donors made up the cohort. At the time of sampling, all cohort members were nominally healthy, though unrecorded immune exposures were likely present. The donor tested CMV seronegative and was one of the 352 seronegative cohort members. A peripheral blood sample was collected from each donor, and TCR beta sequencing was performed on peripheral blood mononuclear cells. Genomic DNA extraction from the blood cell samples was performed with the Qiagen DNeasy Blood Extraction Kit. The sequence was collected from a female donor in good health and CMV-seronegative. Recombination connected TRBV5-1 to TRBJ2-1, with 7 bases aligning to TRBD2. The specimen was PBMCs. The CDR3 region has the sequence CASSLRREPYNEQFF. The DNA is as follows: TGCGCCAGCAGCTTGCGGCGGGAGCCGTACAATGAGCAGTTCTTC.